A single T cell receptor beta chain is shown here with its context. The target antigen is unknown. This record comes from a study of radiotherapy plus CTLA-4 blockade in lung cancer. Study at large: Of all patients, approximately 17% responded objectively and roughly 31% showed disease control.

Sequenced by immunoSEQ multiplex PCR; TCRdb stores in-frame clones only, minus some. The sample has about 51,000 clones; roughly three quarters are singletons. Findings of the study overall: An expansion of tumor-derived TCR clones occurred in blood after radiotherapy plus ipilimumab. Interferon-beta, together with early blood T cell clone dynamics, reportedly best predicted response.

Lung cancer patients with chemo-refractory metastatic non-small-cell disease were given focal radiation plus CTLA-4 blockade with ipilimumab. The germline V gene encodes CDR1 SGHAT and CDR2 FQNNGV. Trimming cost V 5 bases and J 7 bases, with 12 bases left between them. The length of the CDR3 is 13 residues. The specimen comprised peripheral blood, sampled from a patient treated with radiotherapy plus ipilimumab. The sequence came from a human donor with non-small cell lung cancer who had a complete response to radiotherapy plus ipilimumab. V is TRBV11-2 and J is TRBJ2-1; D might be TRBD2 (5 bases). The CDR3 reads CASSHPPGNEQFF. The CDR3 DNA is TGTGCCAGCAGCCACCCTCCGGGGAATGAGCAGTTCTTC. The full variable domain, in which reference TRBV11-2 and TRBJ2-1 provide the parts outside the CDR3, is EAGVAQSPRYKIIEKRQSVAFWCNPISGHATLYWYQQILGQGPKLLIQFQNNGVVDDSQLPKDRFSAERLKGVDSTLKIQPAKLEDSAVYLCASSHPPGNEQFFGPGTRLTVL.